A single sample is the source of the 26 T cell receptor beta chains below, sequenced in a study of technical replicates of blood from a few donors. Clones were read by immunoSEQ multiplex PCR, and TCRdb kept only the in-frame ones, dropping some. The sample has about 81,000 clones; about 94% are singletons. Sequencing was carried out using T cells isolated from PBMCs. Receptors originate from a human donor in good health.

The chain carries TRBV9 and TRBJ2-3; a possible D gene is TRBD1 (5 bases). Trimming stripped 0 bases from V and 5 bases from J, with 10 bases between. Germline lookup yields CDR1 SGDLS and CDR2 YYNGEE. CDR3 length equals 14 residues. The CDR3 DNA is TGTGCCAGCAGCGTAGACAGGTTCATAGATACGCAGTATTTT. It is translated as CASSVDRFIDTQYF.

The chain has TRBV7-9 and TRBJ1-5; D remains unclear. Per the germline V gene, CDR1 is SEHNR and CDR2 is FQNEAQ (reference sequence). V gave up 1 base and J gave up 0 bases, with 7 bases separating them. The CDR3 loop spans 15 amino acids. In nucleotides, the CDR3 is TGTGCCAGCAGCTTAGGCAGGAATAGCAATCAGCCCCAGCATTTT. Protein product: CASSLGRNSNQPQHF.

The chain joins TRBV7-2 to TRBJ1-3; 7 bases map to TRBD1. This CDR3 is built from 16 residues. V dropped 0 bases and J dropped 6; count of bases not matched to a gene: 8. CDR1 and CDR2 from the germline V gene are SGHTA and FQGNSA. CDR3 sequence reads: CASSLAIRRGQNTIYF. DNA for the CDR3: TGTGCCAGCAGCTTAGCGATCAGGAGGGGGCAAAACACCATATATTTT. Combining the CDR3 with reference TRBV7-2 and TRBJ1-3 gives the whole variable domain GAGVSQSPSNKVTEKGKDVELRCDPISGHTALYWYRQSLGQGLEFLIYFQGNSAPDKSGLPSDRFSAERTGGSVSTLTIQRTQQEDSAVYLCASSLAIRRGQNTIYFGEGSWLTVV.

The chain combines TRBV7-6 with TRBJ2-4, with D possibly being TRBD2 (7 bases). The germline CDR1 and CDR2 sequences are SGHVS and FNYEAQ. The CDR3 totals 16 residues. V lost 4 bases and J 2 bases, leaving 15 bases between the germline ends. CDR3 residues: CASSSGGGATKNIQYF. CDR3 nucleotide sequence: TGTGCCAGCAGCTCCGGTGGGGGGGCGACCAAAAACATTCAGTACTTC.

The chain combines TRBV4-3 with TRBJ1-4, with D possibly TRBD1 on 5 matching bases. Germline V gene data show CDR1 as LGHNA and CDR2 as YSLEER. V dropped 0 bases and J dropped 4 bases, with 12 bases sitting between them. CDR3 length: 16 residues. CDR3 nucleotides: TGCGCCAGCAGCCAAGATTTCAGGGCGATTAATGAAAAACTGTTTTTT. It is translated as CASSQDFRAINEKLFF.

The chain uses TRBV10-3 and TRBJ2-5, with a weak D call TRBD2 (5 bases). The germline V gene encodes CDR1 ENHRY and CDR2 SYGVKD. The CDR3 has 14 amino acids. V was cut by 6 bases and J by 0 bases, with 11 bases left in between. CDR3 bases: TGTGCCATCAGGCGAGAGGGAAACCAAGAGACCCAGTACTTC. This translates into CAIRREGNQETQYF.

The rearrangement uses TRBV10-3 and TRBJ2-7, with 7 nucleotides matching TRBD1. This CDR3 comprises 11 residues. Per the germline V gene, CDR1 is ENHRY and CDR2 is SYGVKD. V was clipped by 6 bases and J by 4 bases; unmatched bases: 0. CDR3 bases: TGTGCCATCAGGGGACAGTACGAGCAGTACTTC. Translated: CAIRGQYEQYF.

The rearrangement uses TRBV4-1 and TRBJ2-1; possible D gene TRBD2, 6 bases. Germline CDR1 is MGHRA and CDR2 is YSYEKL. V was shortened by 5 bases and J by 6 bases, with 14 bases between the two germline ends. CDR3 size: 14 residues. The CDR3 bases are TGCGCCAGCAGCTTACGACTAGAACCCAATGAGCAGTTCTTC. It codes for CASSLRLEPNEQFF.

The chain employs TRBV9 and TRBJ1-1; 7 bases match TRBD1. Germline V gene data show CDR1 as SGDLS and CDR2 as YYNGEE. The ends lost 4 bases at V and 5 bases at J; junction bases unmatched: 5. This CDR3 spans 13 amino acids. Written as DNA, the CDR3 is TGTGCCAGCAGCCTTACAGGGGTGACTGAAGCTTTCTTT. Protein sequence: CASSLTGVTEAFF.

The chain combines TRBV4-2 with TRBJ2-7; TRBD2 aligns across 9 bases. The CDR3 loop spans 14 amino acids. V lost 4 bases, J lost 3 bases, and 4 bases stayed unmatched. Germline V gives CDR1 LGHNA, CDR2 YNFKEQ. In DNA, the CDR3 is TGTGCCAGCAGCCCGGGACTAGCAGACTACGAGCAGTACTTC. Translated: CASSPGLADYEQYF.

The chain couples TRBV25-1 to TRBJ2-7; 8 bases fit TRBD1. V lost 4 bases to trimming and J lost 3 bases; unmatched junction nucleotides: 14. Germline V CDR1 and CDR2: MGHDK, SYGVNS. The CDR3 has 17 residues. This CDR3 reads CASSVGTGSSPLYEQYF. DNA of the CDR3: TGTGCCAGCAGTGTTGGGACAGGCTCGTCCCCCCTCTACGAGCAGTACTTC.

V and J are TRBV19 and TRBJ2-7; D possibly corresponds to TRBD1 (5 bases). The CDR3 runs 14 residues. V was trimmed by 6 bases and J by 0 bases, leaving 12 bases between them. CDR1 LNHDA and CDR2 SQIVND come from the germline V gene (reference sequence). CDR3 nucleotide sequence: TGTGCCAGTAGACAGGCAGGATACTCCTACGAGCAGTACTTC. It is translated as CASRQAGYSYEQYF.

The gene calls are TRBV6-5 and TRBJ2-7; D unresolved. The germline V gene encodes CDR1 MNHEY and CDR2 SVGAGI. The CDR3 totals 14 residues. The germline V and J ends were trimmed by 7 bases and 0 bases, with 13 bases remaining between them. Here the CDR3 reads CASNRVPSSYEQYF. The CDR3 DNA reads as TGTGCCAGCAATCGGGTCCCAAGCTCCTACGAGCAGTACTTC.

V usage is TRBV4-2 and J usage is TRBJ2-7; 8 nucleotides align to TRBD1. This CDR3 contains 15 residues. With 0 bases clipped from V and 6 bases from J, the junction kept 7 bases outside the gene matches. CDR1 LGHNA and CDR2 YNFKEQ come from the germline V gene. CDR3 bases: TGTGCCAGCAGCCAAGAGGCGACAGGGGAGCGCGAGCAGTACTTC. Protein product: CASSQEATGEREQYF.

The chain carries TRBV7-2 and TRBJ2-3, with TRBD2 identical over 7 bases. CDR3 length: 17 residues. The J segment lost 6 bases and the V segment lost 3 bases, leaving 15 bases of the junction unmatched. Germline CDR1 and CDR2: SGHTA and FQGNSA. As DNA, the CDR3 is TGTGCCAGCAGCTTGCCCGGATTGCTAGCCGGGGGGGATACGCAGTATTTT. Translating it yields CASSLPGLLAGGDTQYF.

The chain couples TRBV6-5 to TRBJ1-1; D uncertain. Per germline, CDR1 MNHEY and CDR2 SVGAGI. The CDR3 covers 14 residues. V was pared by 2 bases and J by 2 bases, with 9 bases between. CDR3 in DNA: TGTGCCAGCAGTTACCTCCGGGGAAACACTGAAGCTTTCTTT. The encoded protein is CASSYLRGNTEAFF.

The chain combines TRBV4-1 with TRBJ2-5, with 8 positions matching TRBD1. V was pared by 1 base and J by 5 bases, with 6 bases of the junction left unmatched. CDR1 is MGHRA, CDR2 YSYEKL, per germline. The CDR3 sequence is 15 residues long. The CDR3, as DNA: TGCGCCAGCAGCCAAGGGCAGGGGGCGGCGGAGACCCAGTACTTC. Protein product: CASSQGQGAAETQYF.

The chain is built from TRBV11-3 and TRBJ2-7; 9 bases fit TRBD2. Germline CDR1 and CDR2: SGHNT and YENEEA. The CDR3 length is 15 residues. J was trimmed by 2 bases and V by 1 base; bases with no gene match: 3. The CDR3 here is CASSLGASGTYEQYF. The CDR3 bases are TGTGCCAGCAGCTTAGGTGCTAGCGGGACCTACGAGCAGTACTTC.

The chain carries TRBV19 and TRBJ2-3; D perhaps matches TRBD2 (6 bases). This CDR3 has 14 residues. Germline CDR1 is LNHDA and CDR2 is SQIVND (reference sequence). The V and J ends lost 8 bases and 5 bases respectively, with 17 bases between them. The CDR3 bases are TGTGCCAGTCATCAAAGACTAGAAGGAGATACGCAGTATTTT. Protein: CASHQRLEGDTQYF.

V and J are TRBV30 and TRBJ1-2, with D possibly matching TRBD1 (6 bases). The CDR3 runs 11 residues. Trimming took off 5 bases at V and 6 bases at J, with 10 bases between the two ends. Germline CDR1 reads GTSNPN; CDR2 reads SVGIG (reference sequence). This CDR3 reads CAWDRFHGYTF. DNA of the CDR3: TGTGCCTGGGACAGGTTTCATGGCTACACCTTC.

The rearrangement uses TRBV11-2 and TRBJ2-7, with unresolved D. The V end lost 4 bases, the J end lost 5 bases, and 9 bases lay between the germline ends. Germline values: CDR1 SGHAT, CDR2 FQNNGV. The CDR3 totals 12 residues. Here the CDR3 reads CASSSNPDEQYF. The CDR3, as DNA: TGTGCCAGCAGCTCAAACCCGGACGAGCAGTACTTC.

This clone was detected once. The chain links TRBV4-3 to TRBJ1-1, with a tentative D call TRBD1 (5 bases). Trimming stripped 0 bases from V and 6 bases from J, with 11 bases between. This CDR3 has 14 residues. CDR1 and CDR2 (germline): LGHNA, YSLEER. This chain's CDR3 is CASSQEGALPEAFF. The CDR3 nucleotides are TGCGCCAGCAGCCAAGAAGGGGCTTTACCTGAAGCTTTCTTT.

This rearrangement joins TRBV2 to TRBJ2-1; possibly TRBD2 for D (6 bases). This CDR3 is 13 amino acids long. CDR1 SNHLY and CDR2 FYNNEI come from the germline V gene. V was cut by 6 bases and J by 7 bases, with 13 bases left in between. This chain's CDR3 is CASRRDSMNEQFF. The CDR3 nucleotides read TGTGCCAGCAGAAGGGACTCCATGAATGAGCAGTTCTTC.

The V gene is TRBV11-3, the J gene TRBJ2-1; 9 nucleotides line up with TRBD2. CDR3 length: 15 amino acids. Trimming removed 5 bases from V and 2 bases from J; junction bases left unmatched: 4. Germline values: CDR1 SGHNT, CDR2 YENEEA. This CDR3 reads CASSPVAGAYNEQFF. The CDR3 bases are TGTGCCAGCAGCCCCGTAGCGGGAGCCTACAATGAGCAGTTCTTC.

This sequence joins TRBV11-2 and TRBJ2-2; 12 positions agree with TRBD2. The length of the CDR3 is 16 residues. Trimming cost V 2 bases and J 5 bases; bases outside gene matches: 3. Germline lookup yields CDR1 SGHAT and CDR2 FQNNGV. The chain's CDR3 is CASSLLAGGPTGELFF. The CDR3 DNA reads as TGTGCCAGCAGCTTACTAGCGGGAGGGCCGACCGGGGAGCTGTTTTTT.

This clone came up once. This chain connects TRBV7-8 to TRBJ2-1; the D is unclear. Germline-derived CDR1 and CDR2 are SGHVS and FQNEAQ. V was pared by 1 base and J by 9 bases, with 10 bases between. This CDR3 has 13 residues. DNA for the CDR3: TGTGCCAGCAGCTTAGGGTCGCGAGGTGAGCAGTTCTTC. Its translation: CASSLGSRGEQFF. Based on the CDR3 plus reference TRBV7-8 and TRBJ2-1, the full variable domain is GAGVSQSPRYKVAKRGQDVALRCDPISGHVSLFWYQQALGQGPEFLTYFQNEAQLDKSGLPSDRFFAERPEGSVSTLKIQRTQQEDSAVYLCASSLGSRGEQFFGPGTRLTVL.